A selection of T cell receptor beta chains follows, all from one sample in a study of sequential checkpoint blockade in melanoma. Data came from immunoSEQ multiplex PCR; TCRdb stores just in-frame clones and leaves some out. The sample has over 15,000 clones, roughly 74% seen once. The sample here was CD8+ T cells sorted from blood (inferred from file names), taken from a patient given nivolumab and ipilimumab in sequence. The receptors derive from a human donor with melanoma. Both conserved end residues are part of each CDR3. The D gene is left open where the match is weak. Clone size appears in some rows only: once, few, many, or a class for an expanded clone.

TGTGCCAGCAGCCAAGAAGTAACGGGACTAGTTATGGGACCAGATACGCAGTATTTT CASSQEVTGLVMGPDTQYF TRBD2 TRBJ2-3 TRBV4-2 NA
TGCAGCGTTGAAGGCGGGTCCTACAATGAGCAGTTCTTC CSVEGGSYNEQFF NA TRBJ2-1 TRBV29-1 few
TGTGCCAGCAGCCGGGGGTCGACTAACTATGGCTACACCTTC CASSRGSTNYGYTF NA TRBJ1-2 TRBV7-6 NA
TGTGCCAGCAGCTCACCCGGACAGTGGAACTATGGCTACACCTTC CASSSPGQWNYGYTF NA TRBJ1-2 TRBV11-2 NA
TGCGCCAGCAGTGCAGGGACAGGGGGCGCGATTTACTACGAGCAGTACTTC CASSAGTGGAIYYEQYF TRBD1 TRBJ2-7 TRBV10-1 once
TGTGCCAGCAGCTTCCACGATAGACAGGGGGCAGGTTCACCCCTCCACTTT CASSFHDRQGAGSPLHF TRBD1 TRBJ1-6 TRBV25-1 NA
TGTGCCAGCAGTACGCGTCTAGACAGCTACGAGCAGTACTTC CASSTRLDSYEQYF NA TRBJ2-7 TRBV28 few
TGTGCCAGCAGCGGCTCCGGGACTTCTACAACTAATGAAAAACTGTTTTTT CASSGSGTSTTNEKLFF NA TRBJ1-4 TRBV9 few
TGTGCCAGCAGTTCCTTTAGGGGGACCGTGGTGAAGACCCAGTACTTC CASSSFRGTVVKTQYF NA TRBJ2-5 TRBV27 NA
TGTGCCAGCAGCACCGGGGGGGTCGTCAAAAACATTCAGTACTTC CASSTGGVVKNIQYF TRBD2 TRBJ2-4 TRBV11-2 NA
TGTGCCAGCAGTCCGGGAGTCTCCTACGAGCAGTACTTC CASSPGVSYEQYF NA TRBJ2-7 TRBV9 few
TGCAGCGTCCAGACAGGGGACCGCTCCTACGAGCAGTACTTC CSVQTGDRSYEQYF TRBD1 TRBJ2-7 TRBV29-1 once
TGCAGCTACCGGGACAGGGCGGAGCAGTACTTC CSYRDRAEQYF TRBD1 TRBJ2-7 TRBV29-1 NA
TGTGCCACCGAAATCAGGGGGTCCGTCAATGAGCAGTTCTTC CATEIRGSVNEQFF TRBD1 TRBJ2-1 TRBV11-2 NA
TGTGCCAGCAGTCCATCGGGACTCTTGAATGAGCAGTTCTTC CASSPSGLLNEQFF NA TRBJ2-1 TRBV27 NA
TGTGCCAGCAGCCCGCGGGAGCCTCCGGGACCTATAAGGGAGACCCAGTACTTC CASSPREPPGPIRETQYF TRBD2 TRBJ2-5 TRBV7-9 NA
TGTGCCAGCAGCTCCGAGGCGACAGGGATCTATGGCTACACCTTC CASSSEATGIYGYTF TRBD1 TRBJ1-2 TRBV7-6 NA
TGTGCCAGCAGTGAGGGGCGGGGGGCCTACAATGAACAGTTCTTC CASSEGRGAYNEQFF TRBD2 TRBJ2-1 TRBV2 NA
TGTGCCATCAGTGACCCATCCTTTTCATGGGCCGGTCAGCCCCAGCATTTT CAISDPSFSWAGQPQHF NA TRBJ1-5 TRBV10-3 NA
TGCGCCAGCAGCCTACTCCCCGTGGACAGTTCCTACGAGCAGTACTTC CASSLLPVDSSYEQYF NA TRBJ2-7 TRBV4-1 once
TGTGCCATCAGTGCCTTGGGGGGTGTGGCGGATACGCAGTATTTT CAISALGGVADTQYF NA TRBJ2-3 TRBV10-3 NA
TGTGCCAGCAGCCAGGGAGGCCTTAGCGAGCAGTACTTC CASSQGGLSEQYF NA TRBJ2-7 TRBV6-6 NA
TGTGCCAGTAGAAGTTTTCAGAATAACTATGGCTACACCTTC CASRSFQNNYGYTF NA TRBJ1-2 TRBV19 few
TGCGCCAGCAGCCAGGCACTAGGCCCTGAGCAGTTCTTC CASSQALGPEQFF NA TRBJ2-1 TRBV4-3 NA
TGTGCCTGGAGTTGGGCCGGGAGGGGGAGAGTGTATGAGCAGTTCTTC CAWSWAGRGRVYEQFF TRBD2 TRBJ2-1 TRBV30 NA
TGTGCCAGCAGCGCCGGGACAGGGGGGAACACCATATATTTT CASSAGTGGNTIYF TRBD1 TRBJ1-3 TRBV7-9 few
TGTGCCAGCAGTTCTGGCAGGAACAATCAGCCCCAGCATTTT CASSSGRNNQPQHF NA TRBJ1-5 TRBV28 NA
TGTGCCAGCAGTTTTAGTAGCAATCAGCCCCAGCATTTT CASSFSSNQPQHF NA TRBJ1-5 TRBV27 NA
TGTGCCAGCTTCGACAGAAACATCCTTCATTTT CASFDRNILHF NA TRBJ1-5 TRBV27 NA
TGCGCCAGCAGCCAAGATGTCAGGCTTGAGGCTTTCTTT CASSQDVRLEAFF NA TRBJ1-1 TRBV4-1 NA
TGTGCCAGCACCGGGTGGAATGCCGCCGATGAGCAGTTCTTC CASTGWNAADEQFF NA TRBJ2-1 TRBV6-1 once
TGTGCCAGCAGTGAATCCCAAGGGGCAATTTGGGGGACCCAGTACTTC CASSESQGAIWGTQYF NA TRBJ2-5 TRBV25-1 NA
TGCGCCAGCAGCTCTGGAAACAGGGACCCAGAGGATACGCAGTATTTT CASSSGNRDPEDTQYF NA TRBJ2-3 TRBV5-1 NA
TGTGCCAGCAGCTTAGCCCCGGGAAGCTCCTACGAGCAGTACTTC CASSLAPGSSYEQYF NA TRBJ2-7 TRBV11-2 once
TGTGCCAGCAGCGTAAGGGTATTAGCGGGAGGCAATGAGCAGTTCTTC CASSVRVLAGGNEQFF TRBD2 TRBJ2-1 TRBV9 NA
TGCGCCAGCAGCCCCTGGAGAACGGCGAATGAGCAGTTCTTC CASSPWRTANEQFF NA TRBJ2-1 TRBV4-3 NA
TGCAGCGTCGTTACAGGGTCCACCGGGGAGCTGTTTTTT CSVVTGSTGELFF NA TRBJ2-2 TRBV29-1 NA
TGTGCCAGCAGTCATAATCCGGGACTCCTGTACGAGCAGTACTTC CASSHNPGLLYEQYF NA TRBJ2-7 TRBV27 NA
TGTGCCAGCAGAGGGGTTAATGAAAAACTGTTTTTT CASRGVNEKLFF NA TRBJ1-4 TRBV2 NA
TGTGCCAGCAGCTTAGGACAGGCGAACACCGGGGAGCTGTTTTTT CASSLGQANTGELFF NA TRBJ2-2 TRBV13 NA
TGTGCCAGCAGCGTAGCCCGTAGCGGCTCCTACAATGAGCAGTTCTTC CASSVARSGSYNEQFF NA TRBJ2-1 TRBV9 NA
TGTGCCAGCAGCTTGGTCCTCTCGCAGCAAGAGACCCAGTACTTC CASSLVLSQQETQYF NA TRBJ2-5 TRBV5-5 NA
TGTGCCAGCAGCCCACAGGGAACGCTCTACGAGCAGTACTTC CASSPQGTLYEQYF NA TRBJ2-7 TRBV7-9 NA
TGCAGCGTTGACCCAGGGGATGGATCCTACGAGCAGTACTTC CSVDPGDGSYEQYF NA TRBJ2-7 TRBV29-1 once
TGCGCCAGCAGCCAAGAATGGACAGCTGGAAACACCATATATTTT CASSQEWTAGNTIYF NA TRBJ1-3 TRBV4-1 few
TGTGCCAGCAGCTCTCAGGGAAAGCAGTACTTC CASSSQGKQYF NA TRBJ2-7 TRBV7-2 NA
TGCGCCAGCAGCCAAGCAGGGGCGAACTACGAGCAGTACTTC CASSQAGANYEQYF NA TRBJ2-7 TRBV4-3 few
TGTGCCAGCAGCTCCAGAGATGACAGGGGGCAAAGTTCACCCCTCCACTTT CASSSRDDRGQSSPLHF TRBD1 TRBJ1-6 TRBV7-9 NA
TGTGCCAGCAGTTTATACCCCGTGAGAAACACTGAAGCTTTCTTT CASSLYPVRNTEAFF NA TRBJ1-1 TRBV6-4 NA
TGTGCCAGCAGCACCCAGGGACAGGGGGCCACCCGGGATACGCAGTATTTT CASSTQGQGATRDTQYF TRBD1 TRBJ2-3 TRBV28 NA
TGCGCCAGCAGCTCGATCAGGGATCTGAACGAGCAGTACTTC CASSSIRDLNEQYF NA TRBJ2-7 TRBV5-1 few
TGTGCCAGCAGAGGAGGCTACGAGCAGTACTTC CASRGGYEQYF NA TRBJ2-7 TRBV27 NA
TGTGCCAGCAGCACCAACAGGGGAGGATTAGCCAAAAACATTCAGTACTTC CASSTNRGGLAKNIQYF NA TRBJ2-4 TRBV7-9 NA
TGTGCCAGCAGCGTGGGAGGAGGGAGGGGTGAGCAGTACTTC CASSVGGGRGEQYF TRBD2 TRBJ2-7 TRBV9 NA
TGTGCCAGCAGCTTTCCAGGGGGCAACGAGCAGTACTTC CASSFPGGNEQYF TRBD1 TRBJ2-7 TRBV7-9 NA
TGTGCCAGCAGTCAGCCGGGACAGGGGATCGGCATTCAGTACTTC CASSQPGQGIGIQYF TRBD1 TRBJ2-4 TRBV7-9 NA
TGTGCCAGCAGTCCGGGACAGTCCTACGAGCAGTACTTC CASSPGQSYEQYF TRBD1 TRBJ2-7 TRBV27 NA